This is a list of T cell receptor beta chains from one sample in a study of early T cells in non-severe SARS-CoV-2 infection. Using its own MiXCR run on the 5' RACE reads, TCRdb lists one record per CDR3 protein. The sample comprises roughly 80,000 distinct CDR3 sequences, approximately 11% of which are singletons, and about 11% rests with the top ten. This sample comprised whole blood, obtained at baseline. The receptors were gathered from an adult who was a healthcare worker with PCR-confirmed SARS-CoV-2 infection or an uninfected control (not recorded which). CDR3s include the opening cysteine and the closing phenylalanine or tryptophan. Fields, in order: V gene, D gene, J gene, clone size, CDR3 protein, CDR3 DNA. A D gene is named only where the DNA matches it firmly. For some rows the clone size is stated as once, few or many, or as a class when expanded; others skip it.

TRBV7-3	NA	TRBJ2-3	NA	CASSLWGGSDTQYF	TGTGCCAGCAGCTTATGGGGGGGCAGCGATACGCAGTATTTT
TRBV20-1	TRBD2	TRBJ2-1	few	CSAASGGVSYNEQFF	TGCAGTGCCGCGAGCGGGGGAGTTTCCTACAATGAGCAGTTCTTC
TRBV10-3	NA	TRBJ1-1	many	CAISRGKGTEAFF	TGTGCCATCAGCCGAGGGAAAGGCACTGAAGCTTTCTTT
TRBV5-6	NA	TRBJ2-1	few	CASSLVGAGTNNEQFF	TGTGCCAGCAGCTTGGTTGGAGCGGGGACAAACAATGAGCAGTTCTTC
TRBV7-9	NA	TRBJ2-3	few	CASTFTDTQYF	TGTGCCAGCACCTTCACAGATACGCAGTATTTT
TRBV20-1	NA	TRBJ2-2	many	CSASKNTGELFF	TGCAGTGCTAGCAAGAACACCGGGGAGCTGTTTTTT
TRBV10-3	NA	TRBJ1-1	many	CAISETHGPMADTEAFF	TGTGCCATCAGTGAGACTCATGGCCCTATGGCGGACACTGAAGCTTTCTTT
TRBV6-5	NA	TRBJ2-7	NA	CASRKRGAVYEQYF	TGTGCCAGCAGAAAACGGGGGGCTGTCTACGAGCAGTACTTC
TRBV5-6	TRBD1	TRBJ1-1	NA	CASSFPQGQTEAFF	TGTGCCAGCAGCTTCCCCCAGGGACAGACTGAAGCTTTCTTT
TRBV20-1	TRBD2	TRBJ2-3	few	CSARLAGASDTQYF	TGCAGTGCCCGACTAGCGGGGGCCTCAGATACGCAGTATTTT
TRBV6-2/TRBV6-3	NA	TRBJ2-2	NA	CASRTRGTGELFF	TGTGCCAGCAGGACCCGGGGCACCGGGGAGCTGTTTTTT
TRBV3-1	NA	TRBJ1-5	many	CASSQDYREGQPQHF	TGTGCCAGCAGCCAAGACTACAGGGAGGGTCAGCCCCAGCATTTT
TRBV19	NA	TRBJ2-3	many	CASSIGTAGTQYF	TGTGCCAGTAGTATAGGGACAGCTGGCACGCAGTATTTT
TRBV7-3	TRBD2	TRBJ2-1	NA	CASSPTGGGGSYNEQFF	TGTGCCAGCAGCCCCACAGGCGGGGGAGGCTCCTACAATGAGCAGTTCTTC
TRBV5-4	NA	TRBJ1-2	few	CASSFLQGAWGYTF	TGTGCCAGCAGCTTCTTACAAGGGGCCTGGGGCTACACCTTC
TRBV29-1	NA	TRBJ2-5	NA	CSVTAGGPQETQYF	TGCAGCGTTACTGCCGGGGGGCCCCAAGAGACCCAGTACTTC
TRBV20-1	NA	TRBJ1-1	few	CSAGGGGSTEAFF	TGCAGTGCAGGGGGGGGTGGAAGCACTGAAGCTTTCTTT